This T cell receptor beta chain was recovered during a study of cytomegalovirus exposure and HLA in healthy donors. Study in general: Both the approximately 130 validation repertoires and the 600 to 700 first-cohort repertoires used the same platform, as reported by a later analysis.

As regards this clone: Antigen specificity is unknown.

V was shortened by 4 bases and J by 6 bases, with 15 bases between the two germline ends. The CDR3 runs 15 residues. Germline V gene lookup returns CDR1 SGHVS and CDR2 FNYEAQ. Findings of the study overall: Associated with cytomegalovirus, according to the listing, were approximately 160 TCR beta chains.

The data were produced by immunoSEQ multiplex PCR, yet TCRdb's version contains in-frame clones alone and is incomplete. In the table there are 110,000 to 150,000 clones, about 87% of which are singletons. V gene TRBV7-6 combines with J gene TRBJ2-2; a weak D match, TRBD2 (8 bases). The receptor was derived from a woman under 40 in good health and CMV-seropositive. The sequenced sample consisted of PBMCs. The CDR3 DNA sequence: TGTGCCAGCAGCTGGGACGGGAGGGGGCCCGGGGAGCTGTTTTTT. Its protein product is CASSWDGRGPGELFF. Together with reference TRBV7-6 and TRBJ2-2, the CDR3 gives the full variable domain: GAGVSQSPRYKVTKRGQDVALRCDPISGHVSLYWYRQALGQGPEFLTYFNYEAQQDKSGLPNDRFSAERPEGSISTLTIQRTEQRDSAMYRCASSWDGRGPGELFFGEGSRLTVL.